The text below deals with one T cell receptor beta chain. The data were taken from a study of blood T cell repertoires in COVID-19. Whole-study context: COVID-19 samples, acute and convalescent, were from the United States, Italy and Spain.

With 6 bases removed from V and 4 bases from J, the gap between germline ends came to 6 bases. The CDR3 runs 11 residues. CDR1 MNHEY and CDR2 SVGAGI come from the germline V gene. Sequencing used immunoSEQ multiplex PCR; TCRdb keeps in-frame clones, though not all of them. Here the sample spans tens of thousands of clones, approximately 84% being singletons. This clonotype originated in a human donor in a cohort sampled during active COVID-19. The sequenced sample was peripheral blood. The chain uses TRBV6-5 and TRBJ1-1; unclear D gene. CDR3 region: CASRGGTEAFF. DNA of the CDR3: TGTGCCAGCAGGGGAGGCACTGAAGCTTTCTTT.